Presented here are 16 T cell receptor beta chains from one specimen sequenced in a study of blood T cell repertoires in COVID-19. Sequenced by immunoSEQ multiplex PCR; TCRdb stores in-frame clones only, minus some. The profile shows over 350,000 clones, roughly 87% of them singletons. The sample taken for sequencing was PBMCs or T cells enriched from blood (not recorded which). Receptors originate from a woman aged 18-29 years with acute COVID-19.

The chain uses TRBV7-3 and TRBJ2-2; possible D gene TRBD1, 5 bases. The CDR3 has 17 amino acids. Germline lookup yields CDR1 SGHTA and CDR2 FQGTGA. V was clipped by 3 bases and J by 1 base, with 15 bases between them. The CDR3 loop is CASSLYLNTGNTGELFF. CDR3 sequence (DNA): TGTGCCAGCAGCTTGTATCTTAATACAGGGAACACCGGGGAGCTGTTTTTT.

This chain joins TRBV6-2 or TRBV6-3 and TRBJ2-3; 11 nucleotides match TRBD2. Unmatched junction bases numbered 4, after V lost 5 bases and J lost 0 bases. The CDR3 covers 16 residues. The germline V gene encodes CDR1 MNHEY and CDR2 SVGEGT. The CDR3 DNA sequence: TGTGCCAGCAGTACCAGGACTAGCGGGAGCACAGATACGCAGTATTTT. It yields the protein CASSTRTSGSTDTQYF.

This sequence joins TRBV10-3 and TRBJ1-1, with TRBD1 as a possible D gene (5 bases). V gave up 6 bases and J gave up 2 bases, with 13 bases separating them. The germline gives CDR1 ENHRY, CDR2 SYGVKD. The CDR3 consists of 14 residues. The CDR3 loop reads CAIRATVINTEAFF. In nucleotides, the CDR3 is TGTGCCATCAGAGCGACAGTAATAAACACTGAAGCTTTCTTT.

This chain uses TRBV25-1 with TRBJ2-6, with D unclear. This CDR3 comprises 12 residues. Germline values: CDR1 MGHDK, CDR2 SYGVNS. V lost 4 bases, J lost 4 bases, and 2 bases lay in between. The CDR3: CASSVGANVLTF. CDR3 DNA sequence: TGTGCCAGCAGTGTAGGGGCCAACGTCCTGACTTTC.

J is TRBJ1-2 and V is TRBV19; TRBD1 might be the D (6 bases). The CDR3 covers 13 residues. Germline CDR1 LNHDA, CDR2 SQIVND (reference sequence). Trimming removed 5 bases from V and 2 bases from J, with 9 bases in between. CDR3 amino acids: CASSAGANYGYTF. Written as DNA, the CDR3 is TGTGCCAGTAGTGCAGGGGCGAACTATGGCTACACCTTC.

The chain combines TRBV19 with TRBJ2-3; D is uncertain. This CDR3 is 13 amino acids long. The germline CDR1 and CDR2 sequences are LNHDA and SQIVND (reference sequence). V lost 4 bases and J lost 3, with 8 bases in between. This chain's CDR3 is CASSSGETDTQYF. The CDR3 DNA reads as TGTGCCAGTAGTAGCGGAGAAACAGATACGCAGTATTTT.

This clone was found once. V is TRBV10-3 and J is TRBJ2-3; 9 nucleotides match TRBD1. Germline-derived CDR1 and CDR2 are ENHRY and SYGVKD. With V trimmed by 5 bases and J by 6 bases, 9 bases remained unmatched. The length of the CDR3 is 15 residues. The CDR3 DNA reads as TGTGCCATCAGTCAGGGACAGGGAACAGGGGATACGCAGTATTTT. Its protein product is CAISQGQGTGDTQYF.

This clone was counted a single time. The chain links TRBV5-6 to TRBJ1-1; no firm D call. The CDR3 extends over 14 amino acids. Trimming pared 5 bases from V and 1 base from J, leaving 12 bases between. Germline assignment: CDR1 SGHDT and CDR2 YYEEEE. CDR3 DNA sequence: TGTGCCAGCAGGAGAACTGCGGAGAACACTGAAGCTTTCTTT. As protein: CASRRTAENTEAFF.

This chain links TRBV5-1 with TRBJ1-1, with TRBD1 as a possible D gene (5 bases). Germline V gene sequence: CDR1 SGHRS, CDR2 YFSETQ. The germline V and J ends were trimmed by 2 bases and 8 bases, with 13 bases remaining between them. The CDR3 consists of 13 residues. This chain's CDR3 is CASSFSKGIEAFF. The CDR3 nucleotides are TGCGCCAGCAGCTTTTCCAAGGGGATCGAAGCTTTCTTT. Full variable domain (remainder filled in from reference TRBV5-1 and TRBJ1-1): KAGVTQTPRYLIKTRGQQVTLSCSPISGHRSVSWYQQTPGQGLQFLFEYFSETQRNKGNFPGRFSGRQFSNSRSEMNVSTLELGDSALYLCASSFSKGIEAFFGQGTRLTVV.

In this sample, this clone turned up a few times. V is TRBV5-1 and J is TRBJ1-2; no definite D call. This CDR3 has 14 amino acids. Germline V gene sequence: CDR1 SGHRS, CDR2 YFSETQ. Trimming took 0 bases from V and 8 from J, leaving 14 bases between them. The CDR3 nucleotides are TGCGCCAGCAGCTTGGGGACGGACTTGGGGGGCTACACCTTC. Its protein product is CASSLGTDLGGYTF.

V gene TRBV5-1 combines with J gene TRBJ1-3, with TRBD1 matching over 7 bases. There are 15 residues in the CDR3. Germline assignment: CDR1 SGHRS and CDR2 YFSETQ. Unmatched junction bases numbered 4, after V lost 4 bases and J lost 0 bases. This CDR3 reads CASSAGTVSGNTIYF. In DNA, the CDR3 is TGCGCCAGCAGCGCGGGGACAGTCTCTGGAAACACCATATATTTT.

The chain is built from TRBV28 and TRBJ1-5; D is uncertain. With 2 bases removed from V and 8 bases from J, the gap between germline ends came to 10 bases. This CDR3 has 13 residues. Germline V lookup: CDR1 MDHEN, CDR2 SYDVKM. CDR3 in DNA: TGTGCCAGCAGTTTACCCGACGGGGAGCCCCAGCATTTT. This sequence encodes CASSLPDGEPQHF.

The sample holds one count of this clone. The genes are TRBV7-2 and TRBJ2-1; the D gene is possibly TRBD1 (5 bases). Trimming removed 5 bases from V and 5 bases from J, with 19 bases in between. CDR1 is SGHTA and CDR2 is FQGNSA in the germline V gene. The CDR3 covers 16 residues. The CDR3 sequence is CASSTESRQKHNEQFF. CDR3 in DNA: TGTGCCAGCAGCACCGAATCCAGACAGAAGCACAATGAGCAGTTCTTC. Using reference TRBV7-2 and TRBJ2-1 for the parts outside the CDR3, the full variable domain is GAGVSQSPSNKVTEKGKDVELRCDPISGHTALYWYRQSLGQGLEFLIYFQGNSAPDKSGLPSDRFSAERTGGSVSTLTIQRTQQEDSAVYLCASSTESRQKHNEQFFGPGTRLTVL.

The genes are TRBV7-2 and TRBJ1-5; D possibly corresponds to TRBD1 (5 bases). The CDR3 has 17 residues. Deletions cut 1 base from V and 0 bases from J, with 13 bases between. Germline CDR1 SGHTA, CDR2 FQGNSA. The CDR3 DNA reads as TGTGCCAGCAGCTTAGTCGGGCAGGGATTTAGCAATCAGCCCCAGCATTTT. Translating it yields CASSLVGQGFSNQPQHF.

The CDR3 region has the DNA TGTGCCAGCTCACCACCGACGGGGACTAGCGGGGGATACGAGCAGTACTTC. Translating it yields CASSPPTGTSGGYEQYF. The chain is built from TRBV18 and TRBJ2-7; 14 bases map to TRBD2. Germline V lookup: CDR1 KGHSH, CDR2 LQKENI. Trimming removed 0 bases from V and 4 bases from J; junction bases left unmatched: 5. The CDR3 sequence is 17 residues long. The whole variable domain, remainder taken from reference TRBV18 and TRBJ2-7, is NAGVMQNPRHLVRRRGQEARLRCSPMKGHSHVYWYRQLPEEGLKFMVYLQKENIIDESGMPKERFSAEFPKEGPSILRIQQVVRGDSAAYFCASSPPTGTSGGYEQYFGPGTRLTVT.

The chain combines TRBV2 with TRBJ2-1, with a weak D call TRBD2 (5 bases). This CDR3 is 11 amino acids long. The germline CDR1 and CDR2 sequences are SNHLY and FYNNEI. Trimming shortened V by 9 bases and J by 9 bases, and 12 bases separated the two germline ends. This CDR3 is CASRLGSEQFF. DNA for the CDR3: TGTGCCAGTCGACTGGGGAGTGAGCAGTTCTTC.